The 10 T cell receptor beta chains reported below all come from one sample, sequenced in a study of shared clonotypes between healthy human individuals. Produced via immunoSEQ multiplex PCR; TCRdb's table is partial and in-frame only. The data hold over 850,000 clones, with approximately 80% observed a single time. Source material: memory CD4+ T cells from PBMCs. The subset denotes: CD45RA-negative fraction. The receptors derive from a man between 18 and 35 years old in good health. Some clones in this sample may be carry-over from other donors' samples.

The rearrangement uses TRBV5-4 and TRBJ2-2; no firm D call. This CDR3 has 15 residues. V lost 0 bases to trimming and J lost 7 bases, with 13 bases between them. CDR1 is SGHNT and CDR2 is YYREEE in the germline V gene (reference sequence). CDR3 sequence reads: CASSLEAASNGELFF. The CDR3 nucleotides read TGTGCCAGCAGCTTGGAAGCAGCCTCGAACGGGGAGCTGTTTTTT.

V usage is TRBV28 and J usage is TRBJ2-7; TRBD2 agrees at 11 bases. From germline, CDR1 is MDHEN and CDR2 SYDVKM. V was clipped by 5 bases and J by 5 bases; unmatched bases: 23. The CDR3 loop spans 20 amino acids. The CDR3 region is CASSGQGAGASGRYGDEQYF. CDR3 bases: TGTGCCAGCAGTGGTCAGGGGGCTGGGGCTAGCGGGAGGTATGGCGACGAGCAGTACTTC.

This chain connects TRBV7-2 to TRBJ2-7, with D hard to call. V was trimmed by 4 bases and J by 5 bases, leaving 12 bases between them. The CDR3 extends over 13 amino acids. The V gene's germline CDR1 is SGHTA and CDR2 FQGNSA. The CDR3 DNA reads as TGTGCCAGCAGCTCAAGATCAAGCCACGAGCAGTACTTC. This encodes CASSSRSSHEQYF.

CDR3 in DNA: TGCGCCAGCAGCTTTGCGGGGGGCGGCAATCAGCCCCAGCATTTT. It codes for CASSFAGGGNQPQHF. The chain employs TRBV5-1 and TRBJ1-5, with D possibly TRBD1 on 6 matching bases. This CDR3 has 15 amino acids. Germline V gene sequence: CDR1 SGHRS, CDR2 YFSETQ. V lost 2 bases and J lost 2, with 11 bases in between.

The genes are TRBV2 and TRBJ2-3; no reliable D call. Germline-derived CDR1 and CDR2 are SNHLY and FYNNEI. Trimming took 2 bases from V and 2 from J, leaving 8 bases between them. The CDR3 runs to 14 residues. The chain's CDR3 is CASSELRPTDTQYF. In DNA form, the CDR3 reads TGTGCCAGCAGTGAATTGCGGCCCACAGATACGCAGTATTTT.

CDR3: CASSSPVRTRGGNTIYF. The CDR3 DNA reads TGTGCCAGCAGTTCACCTGTCAGGACCCGGGGCGGAAACACCATATATTTT. The chain employs TRBV28 and TRBJ1-3; possibly TRBD1 for D (5 bases). Trimming cost V 4 bases and J 4 bases, with 20 bases left between them. This CDR3 comprises 17 residues. CDR1 MDHEN and CDR2 SYDVKM come from the germline V gene.

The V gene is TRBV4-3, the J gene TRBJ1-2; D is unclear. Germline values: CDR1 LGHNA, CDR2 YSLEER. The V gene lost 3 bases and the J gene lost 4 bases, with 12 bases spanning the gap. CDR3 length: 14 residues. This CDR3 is CASSQGAGFYGYTF. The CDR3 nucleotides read TGCGCCAGCAGCCAGGGTGCGGGGTTCTATGGCTACACCTTC.

CDR3 in amino acids: CSVETGTAQTYNEQFF. Written as DNA, the CDR3 is TGCAGCGTTGAAACCGGGACTGCACAAACCTACAATGAGCAGTTCTTC. This chain links TRBV29-1 with TRBJ2-1; maybe TRBD2 (6 bases). Germline loops: CDR1 SQVTM, CDR2 ANQGSEA. The CDR3 length is 16 residues. Trimming took off 2 bases at V and 2 bases at J, with 16 bases between the two ends.

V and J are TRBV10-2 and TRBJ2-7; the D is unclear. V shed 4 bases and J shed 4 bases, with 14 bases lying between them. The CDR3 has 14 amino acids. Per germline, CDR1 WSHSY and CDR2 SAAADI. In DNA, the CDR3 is TGCGCCAGCAGTGGGATATTAGGGTCTTACGAGCAGTACTTC. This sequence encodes CASSGILGSYEQYF.

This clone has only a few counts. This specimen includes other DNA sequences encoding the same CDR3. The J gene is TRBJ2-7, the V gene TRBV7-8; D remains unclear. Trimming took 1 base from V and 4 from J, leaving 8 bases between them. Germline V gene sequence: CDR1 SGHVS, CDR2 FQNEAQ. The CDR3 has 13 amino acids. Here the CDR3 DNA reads TGTGCCAGCAGCTTAGTATCCCGGTACGAGCAGTACTTC. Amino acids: CASSLVSRYEQYF.